This T cell receptor beta chain was documented in a study of blood T cell repertoires in COVID-19. The overall study: Both acute and convalescent COVID-19 samples were obtained from the United States, Italy and Spain.

Original processing methods: Estimates of nucleated cell counts were drawn from the amplification of reference gene primers. Method: immunoSEQ multiplex PCR; TCRdb's copy keeps in-frame clones and lacks some. Clone size and V and J calls were adopted from that table, with D and trimming inferred from the DNA. The repertoire includes about 200,000 clones, around four fifths of them detected once, and 0.95% sits in the top ten. CDR3 length equals 15 residues. Between the trimmed V and J ends, which lost 7 bases and 12 bases, there was a span of 25 bases. Germline V lookup: CDR1 MDHEN, CDR2 SYDVKM. Sample: peripheral blood. The chain recombines TRBV28 with TRBJ2-1; D is possibly TRBD2 (7 bases). This receptor was identified in a man between 60 and 75 years old with COVID-19, enrolled during active disease. The CDR3 nucleotides are TGTGCCAGCACCGATATTCGGGGGCGGGAGAAAGGGCAGTTCTTC. It encodes CASTDIRGREKGQFF.